Below are 23 T cell receptor beta chains sequenced from a single sample in a study of shared clonotypes between healthy human individuals. The protocol was immunoSEQ multiplex PCR, while the TCRdb copy is restricted to in-frame clones and leaves out a portion. The repertoire includes hundreds of thousands of clones, approximately 79% of them detected once, and 1.5% to 2% sits in the top ten. Sequencing was carried out using memory CD4+ T cells sorted from blood. Subset noted: CD45RA-negative fraction. The receptors originated from a woman between 25 and 40 years old in good health.

The chain carries TRBV7-2 and TRBJ2-4, with 13 bases identical to TRBD2. The germline V gene encodes CDR1 SGHTA and CDR2 FQGNSA. This CDR3 region has 14 residues. After removal of 4 bases from V and 10 bases from J, the junction contained 4 bases not matched to a gene. This CDR3 reads CASSSGLAGAIQYF. CDR3 DNA sequence: TGTGCCAGCAGCTCCGGACTAGCGGGGGCAATTCAGTACTTC.

The chain carries TRBV7-6 and TRBJ2-5; D might be TRBD1 (7 bases). The CDR3 consists of 16 residues. Germline lookup yields CDR1 SGHVS and CDR2 FNYEAQ. V was clipped by 2 bases and J by 2 bases, with 15 bases between them. The CDR3 DNA reads TGTGCCAGCAGCTTAACGAGGAGGGGGCGGCAAGAGACCCAGTACTTC. It is translated as CASSLTRRGRQETQYF.

The chain is built from TRBV5-4 and TRBJ2-5, with D unresolved. The end of the DNA fits TRBJ2-7 better, so the J call may be wrong. This CDR3 has 15 amino acids. In germline, CDR1 is SGHNT, CDR2 YYREEE (reference sequence). The CDR3 DNA reads as TGTGCCAGCAGCTTGGGACTGCAACTCTCCTACGAGCAGTACTTC. Amino acids: CASSLGLQLSYEQYF.

The chain couples TRBV5-1 to TRBJ2-2; the match to TRBD2 covers 12 bases. CDR1 and CDR2 from the germline V gene are SGHRS and YFSETQ. The length of the CDR3 is 18 residues. With V trimmed by 0 bases and J by 1 base, 4 bases remained unmatched. CDR3 in amino acids: CASSLAPTSGRNTGELFF. For the CDR3, the DNA is TGCGCCAGCAGCTTGGCCCCGACTAGCGGGAGGAACACCGGGGAGCTGTTTTTT.

The chain employs TRBV4-1 and TRBJ2-1; 12 bases are a match to TRBD2. This CDR3 has 16 amino acids. Germline V gives CDR1 MGHRA, CDR2 YSYEKL. The trim removed 0 bases at V and 4 bases at J, leaving 1 base unmatched. The CDR3 is CASSQDLAGGYNEQFF. CDR3 nucleotide sequence: TGCGCCAGCAGCCAAGATCTAGCGGGAGGGTACAATGAGCAGTTCTTC.

For this clone: The sample has other DNA sequences that encode this CDR3 too. The chain has TRBV15 and TRBJ1-1; possibly TRBD1 for D (6 bases). There are 14 residues in the CDR3. V gave up 1 base and J gave up 5 bases, with 11 bases separating them. Germline V gives CDR1 LNHNV, CDR2 YYDKDF (reference sequence). For the CDR3, the DNA is TGTGCCACCAGCAGAGGCACAGGGAGGACTGAAGCTTTCTTT. Protein sequence: CATSRGTGRTEAFF.

This chain uses TRBV18 with TRBJ1-4; maybe TRBD1 (5 bases). V lost 2 bases to trimming and J lost 7 bases, with 11 bases between them. Germline V lookup: CDR1 KGHSH, CDR2 LQKENI. The CDR3 extends over 14 amino acids. The CDR3 reads CASSPGGDAEKLFF. CDR3 in DNA: TGTGCCAGCTCACCAGGGGGGGACGCTGAAAAACTGTTTTTT.

Regarding this clone: Other DNA sequences in the sample encode the same CDR3. CDR3 protein: CASSFSGVGETQYF. The DNA for the CDR3 is TGTGCCAGCAGTTTTTCAGGGGTCGGAGAGACCCAGTACTTC. The rearrangement uses TRBV27 and TRBJ2-5, with D tentatively TRBD1 (6 bases). Germline V lookup: CDR1 MNHEY, CDR2 SMNVEV (reference sequence). V lost 3 bases, J lost 4 bases, and 12 bases lay in between. CDR3 length equals 14 residues.

This chain connects TRBV27 to TRBJ2-1; a possible D gene is TRBD2 (6 bases). In germline, CDR1 is MNHEY, CDR2 SMNVEV (reference sequence). Trimming took 1 base from V and 5 from J, leaving 9 bases between them. The length of the CDR3 is 14 residues. In DNA, the CDR3 is TGTGCCAGCAGTTTATTCGGGACTCACAATGAGCAGTTCTTC. Its translation: CASSLFGTHNEQFF.

The chain joins TRBV14 to TRBJ2-3; 7 bases match TRBD2. The V segment lost 4 bases and the J segment 2 bases; nucleotides outside the gene matches: 12. Germline CDR1 and CDR2: SGHDN and FVKESK. CDR3 length: 17 residues. The CDR3 protein is CASSRLLAADYTDTQYF. CDR3 DNA sequence: TGTGCCAGCAGCCGCCTTCTAGCGGCCGACTACACAGATACGCAGTATTTT.

CDR3 region: CASSLRGRSGNTIYF. As DNA, the CDR3 is TGTGCCAGCAGCTTACGGGGGCGATCTGGAAACACCATATATTTT. The rearrangement uses TRBV7-2 and TRBJ1-3; possible D gene TRBD1, 6 bases. The CDR3 sequence is 15 residues long. V was trimmed by 2 bases and J by 1 base, leaving 9 bases between them. Germline assignment: CDR1 SGHTA and CDR2 FQGNSA.

V gene TRBV27 combines with J gene TRBJ1-2; TRBD1 might be the D (6 bases). V gave up 4 bases and J gave up 4 bases, with 10 bases separating them. Per the germline V gene, CDR1 is MNHEY and CDR2 is SMNVEV (reference sequence). The CDR3 runs to 13 residues. Here the CDR3 reads CASSSPDSYGYTF. In DNA form, the CDR3 reads TGTGCCAGCAGTTCACCGGACAGCTATGGCTACACCTTC.

The chain links TRBV27 to TRBJ2-7, with 8 nucleotides matching TRBD1. V lost 5 bases and J lost 2; bases outside the gene matches: 8. This CDR3 region has 15 residues. Germline loops: CDR1 MNHEY, CDR2 SMNVEV (reference sequence). The CDR3 sequence is CASSPDDRGPYEQYF. The CDR3, as DNA: TGTGCCAGCAGTCCGGATGACAGGGGTCCCTACGAGCAGTACTTC.

The gene calls are TRBV11-2 and TRBJ1-1; D gene unclear. Deletions cut 2 bases from V and 3 bases from J, with 10 bases between. The CDR3 extends over 14 amino acids. Germline V CDR1 and CDR2: SGHAT, FQNNGV. The CDR3: CASSLRVVDTEAFF. The CDR3 bases are TGTGCCAGCAGCTTAAGAGTCGTCGACACTGAAGCTTTCTTT.

In this sample, this clone turned up a few times. The chain links TRBV28 to TRBJ1-2; D unclear. Trimming stripped 2 bases from V and 2 bases from J, with 12 bases between. Germline loops: CDR1 MDHEN, CDR2 SYDVKM. The CDR3 spans 15 residues. CDR3 in DNA: TGTGCCAGCAGTTTAATACAAAGAGTAAACTATGGCTACACCTTC. It codes for CASSLIQRVNYGYTF.

This clone occurred many times. The rearrangement joins TRBV5-1 to TRBJ2-1; 10 bases are a match to TRBD2. V gave up 0 bases and J gave up 5 bases; unmatched junction bases: 2. Germline CDR1 is SGHRS and CDR2 is YFSETQ. There are 15 residues in the CDR3. Here the CDR3 DNA reads TGCGCCAGCAGCTTGGAACTAGCGGGGAACAATGAGCAGTTCTTC. Amino acids: CASSLELAGNNEQFF.

The chain is built from TRBV28 and TRBJ2-2, with 7 bases aligning to TRBD1. V gave up 7 bases and J gave up 4 bases; unmatched junction bases: 6. This CDR3 is 14 amino acids long. Germline V lookup: CDR1 MDHEN, CDR2 SYDVKM. The chain's CDR3 is CASNRQGATGELFF. The DNA for the CDR3 is TGTGCCAGCAACCGACAGGGAGCCACCGGGGAGCTGTTTTTT.

V and J are TRBV5-6 and TRBJ2-4; D may be TRBD2 (6 bases). Germline V gene lookup returns CDR1 SGHDT and CDR2 YYEEEE. This CDR3 comprises 17 residues. V shed 0 bases and J shed 0 bases, with 13 bases lying between them. CDR3: CASSLAGRGLAKNIQYF. CDR3 bases: TGTGCCAGCAGCTTGGCCGGGCGGGGTCTAGCCAAAAACATTCAGTACTTC.

The CDR3 here is CASSLIHLVMNTEAFF. The CDR3 nucleotides read TGTGCCAGCAGCTTAATACACCTAGTAATGAACACTGAAGCTTTCTTT. The rearrangement uses TRBV7-9 and TRBJ1-1; D is unclear. The V and J ends lost 2 bases and 0 bases respectively, with 13 bases between them. Germline lookup yields CDR1 SEHNR and CDR2 FQNEAQ (reference sequence). The CDR3 sequence is 16 residues long.

The gene calls are TRBV11-1 and TRBJ2-5, with 11 nucleotides matching TRBD2. V was pared by 1 base and J by 2 bases, with 9 bases of the junction left unmatched. This CDR3 has 18 residues. Germline CDR1 is SGHAT and CDR2 is FQDESV (reference sequence). CDR3 sequence reads: CASSLGFETSGTQETQYF. In nucleotides, the CDR3 is TGTGCCAGCAGCTTAGGATTTGAGACTAGCGGGACGCAAGAGACCCAGTACTTC.

This clone was counted a single time. In DNA form, the CDR3 reads TGTGCCAGCAGTCTCCCCTACTACGGCGGGAGTTTAAATGAGCAGTTCTTC. It yields the protein CASSLPYYGGSLNEQFF. The chain uses TRBV7-9 and TRBJ2-1, with 7 bases identical to TRBD2. CDR3 length equals 17 residues. Germline V lookup: CDR1 SEHNR, CDR2 FQNEAQ (reference sequence). Trimming at V came to 6 bases and at J to 7 bases, leaving 18 bases not matched to a gene.

The V call is TRBV27, the J call TRBJ1-1; a possible D gene is TRBD1 (5 bases). The V and J ends lost 3 bases and 8 bases respectively, with 13 bases between them. Germline CDR1 reads MNHEY; CDR2 reads SMNVEV (reference sequence). CDR3 size: 13 residues. The CDR3 loop reads CASSFRDRQEAFF. CDR3 in DNA: TGTGCCAGCAGTTTTCGGGACCGCCAAGAAGCTTTCTTT.

Turning to this clone: This specimen includes other DNA sequences encoding the same CDR3. The chain carries TRBV6-1 and TRBJ1-5; tentative D call: TRBD1 (6 bases). This CDR3 contains 13 residues. The germline CDR1 and CDR2 sequences are MNHNS and SASEGT. Between the trimmed V and J ends, which lost 2 bases and 5 bases, there was a span of 7 bases. The CDR3 nucleotides read TGTGCCAGCAGTGAAAGGGGGGATCAGCCCCAGCATTTT. It is translated as CASSERGDQPQHF.